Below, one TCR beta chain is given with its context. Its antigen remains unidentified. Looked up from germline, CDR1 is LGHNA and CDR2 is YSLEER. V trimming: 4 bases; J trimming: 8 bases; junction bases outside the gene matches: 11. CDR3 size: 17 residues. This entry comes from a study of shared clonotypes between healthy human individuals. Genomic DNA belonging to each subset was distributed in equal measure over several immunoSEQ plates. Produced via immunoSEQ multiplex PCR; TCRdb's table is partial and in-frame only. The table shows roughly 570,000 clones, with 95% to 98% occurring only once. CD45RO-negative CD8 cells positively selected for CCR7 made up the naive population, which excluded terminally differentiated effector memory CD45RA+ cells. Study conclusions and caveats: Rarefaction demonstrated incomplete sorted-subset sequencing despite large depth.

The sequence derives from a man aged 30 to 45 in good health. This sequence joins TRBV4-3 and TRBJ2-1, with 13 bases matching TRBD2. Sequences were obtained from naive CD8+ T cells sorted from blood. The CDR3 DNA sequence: TGCGCCAGCAGCCCATCGGGACTAGCGGGGACTACCGATGAGCAGTTCTTC. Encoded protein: CASSPSGLAGTTDEQFF.